This T cell receptor beta chain appears in the sequencing data of a study of shared clonotypes between healthy human individuals. Study at large: Samples came from a couple of female and three male donors aged 18 to 49. Three plates each covered CD4 naive and memory; CD8 naive two, CD8 memory one. Study conclusions and caveats: Non-shared clonotypes showed lower generation probabilities than clonotypes common to all four donors.

The CDR3 loop spans 14 amino acids. The germline V gene has CDR1 SEHNR and CDR2 FQNEAQ (reference sequence). V gave up 5 bases and J gave up 6 bases, with 14 bases separating them. TCRdb's table, derived via immunoSEQ multiplex PCR, lists solely in-frame clones and lacks some. Among more than 550,000 clones, about nine tenths were seen once, and the ten largest hold more than 30%. Turning to this clone: The antigen is not known.

The sample consisted of memory CD8+ T cells from PBMCs. The subset denotes: CD45RO+ cells pooled with CCR7-negative TemRA cells. This TCR derives from a man aged 18-30 years in good health. Some clones in this sample may be carry-over from other donors' samples. The chain links TRBV7-9 to TRBJ2-1; D gene ambiguous. CDR3 sequence (DNA): TGTGCCAGCAGCACCCAACTGGACCCCAATGAGCAGTTCTTC. Its protein product is CASSTQLDPNEQFF.